These 22 T cell receptor beta chains were sequenced from one sample in a study of cytomegalovirus exposure and HLA in healthy donors. The primer mix had 60 Vbeta and 13 Jbeta primers. Produced via immunoSEQ multiplex PCR; TCRdb's table is partial and in-frame only. The data contain over 200,000 clones, roughly 79% of them singletons. Input material: PBMCs. The receptors derive from a woman aged 40 to 49 in good health and CMV-seronegative.

V and J are TRBV21-1 and TRBJ2-3; the D segment call TRBD1 is taken from the table without a DNA check. TRBV21-1 is shown as a pseudogene. This CDR3 spans 15 amino acids. In nucleotides, the CDR3 is TGTGCCAGCAGCACCGGCGCAGGGAACACAGATACGCAGTATTTT. Its protein is CASSTGAGNTDTQYF.

The V and J genes are TRBV2 and TRBJ1-1, with 7 bases fitting TRBD1. Germline V CDR1 and CDR2: SNHLY, FYNNEI. With 4 bases clipped from V and 6 bases from J, the junction kept 5 bases outside the gene matches. The CDR3 loop spans 13 amino acids. The CDR3 loop reads CASSAQGGSEAFF. The CDR3 nucleotides read TGTGCCAGCAGTGCGCAGGGGGGTTCTGAAGCTTTCTTT.

The V gene is TRBV7-9, the J gene TRBJ1-1; the match to TRBD1 covers 7 bases. This CDR3 is built from 13 residues. Germline V gene sequence: CDR1 SEHNR, CDR2 FQNEAQ (reference sequence). V shed 5 bases and J 8 bases; nucleotides not matched to a gene: 8. The CDR3, as DNA: TGTGCCAGCAGCCAGACAGGGTCAACAGAAGCTTTCTTT. Translation: CASSQTGSTEAFF.

The chain couples TRBV19 to TRBJ2-2; 8 bases match TRBD2. This CDR3 has 15 residues. Looked up from germline, CDR1 is LNHDA and CDR2 is SQIVND (reference sequence). The trim removed 2 bases at V and 5 bases at J, leaving 4 bases unmatched. CDR3 amino acids: CASSISGGGTGELFF. CDR3 in DNA: TGTGCCAGTAGTATAAGCGGGGGCGGGACCGGGGAGCTGTTTTTT.

This CDR3 is CASRDFTGELFF. CDR3 coding DNA: TGTGCCAGCAGGGACTTCACCGGGGAGCTGTTTTTT. The chain couples TRBV6-1 to TRBJ2-2, with D perhaps matching TRBD2 (5 bases). The CDR3 has 12 amino acids. In germline, CDR1 is MNHNS, CDR2 SASEGT. Trimming stripped 6 bases from V and 4 bases from J, with 6 bases between.

The chain's CDR3 is CAISTTGGGTEAFF. The DNA of the CDR3 is TGTGCCATCAGTACGACAGGGGGCGGCACTGAAGCTTTCTTT. This chain links TRBV10-3 with TRBJ1-1, with 10 nucleotides matching TRBD1. Losses at the gene ends were 5 bases for V and 4 bases for J; bases not matched to a gene: 4. The CDR3 sequence is 14 residues long. The germline gives CDR1 ENHRY, CDR2 SYGVKD.

The chain carries TRBV7-9 and TRBJ2-7; D possibly corresponds to TRBD1 (6 bases). V shed 3 bases and J shed 5 bases, with 11 bases lying between them. The CDR3 length is 13 residues. Germline V gene lookup returns CDR1 SEHNR and CDR2 FQNEAQ (reference sequence). CDR3 nucleotides: TGTGCCAGCAGCTTCACGAGACAGGACGAGCAGTACTTC. Amino acid sequence: CASSFTRQDEQYF.

J is TRBJ2-2 and V is TRBV27, with 8 bases that match TRBD2. Germline CDR1 and CDR2: MNHEY and SMNVEV (reference sequence). The CDR3 contains 15 residues. The junction had 9 bases not matched to a gene; V was cut back by 5 bases and J by 7 bases. The CDR3 sequence: CASSPGTSVFGELFF. Written as DNA, the CDR3 is TGTGCCAGCAGTCCCGGGACTAGTGTTTTCGGGGAGCTGTTTTTT.

The V call is TRBV19, the J call TRBJ2-3; the D gene is possibly TRBD2 (6 bases). This CDR3 is built from 16 residues. V gave up 7 bases and J gave up 2 bases, with 19 bases separating them. The V gene's germline CDR1 is LNHDA and CDR2 SQIVND (reference sequence). The CDR3 sequence is CASTPSGVGYTDTQYF. The CDR3 bases are TGTGCCAGTACTCCCTCGGGGGTTGGATACACAGATACGCAGTATTTT.

The J gene is TRBJ2-7, the V gene TRBV11-2; D is perhaps TRBD1 (6 bases). The CDR3 is 15 amino acids. The germline V gene encodes CDR1 SGHAT and CDR2 FQNNGV. Trimming pared 1 base from V and 4 bases from J, leaving 14 bases between. DNA for the CDR3: TGTGCCAGCAGCTTAGGGCTAGGGGGTCAGTACGAGCAGTACTTC. It specifies CASSLGLGGQYEQYF.

This chain uses TRBV18 with TRBJ1-2; D not certain. With 2 bases removed from V and 4 bases from J, the gap between germline ends came to 11 bases. The CDR3 spans 14 residues. CDR1 is KGHSH, CDR2 LQKENI, per germline. CDR3 in DNA: TGTGCCAGCTCACCAAGCAGGTCCTTCTATGGCTACACCTTC. It encodes CASSPSRSFYGYTF.

This clone was found once. This sequence joins TRBV7-6 and TRBJ2-7, with D perhaps TRBD1 (6 bases). V lost 3 bases to trimming and J lost 2 bases, with 8 bases between them. This CDR3 has 13 amino acids. Germline V gene sequence: CDR1 SGHVS, CDR2 FNYEAQ. Here the CDR3 reads CASSLGAPYEQYF. The CDR3 DNA follows: TGTGCCAGCAGCTTGGGGGCTCCCTACGAGCAGTACTTC.

This clone was counted a single time. This CDR3 reads CASSGMTGGLTEAFF. CDR3 coding DNA: TGTGCCAGCAGCGGGATGACAGGGGGGTTGACTGAAGCTTTCTTT. The chain couples TRBV11-1 to TRBJ1-1; TRBD1 matches 9 bases. The CDR3 extends over 15 amino acids. Per the germline V gene, CDR1 is SGHAT and CDR2 is FQDESV (reference sequence). With 5 bases clipped from V and 5 bases from J, the junction kept 9 bases outside the gene matches.

This clone was observed a few times. For the CDR3, the DNA is TGTGCCAGCAGCTTGGTTGGGCGGGCGGTGGCGCAGTATTTT. It is translated as CASSLVGRAVAQYF. The V gene is TRBV5-6, the J gene TRBJ2-3, with D possibly TRBD2 on 5 matching bases. The germline V gene encodes CDR1 SGHDT and CDR2 YYEEEE. V shed 0 bases and J shed 10 bases, with 15 bases lying between them. The CDR3 contains 14 residues.

CDR3 region: CASSPNRPSANTGELFF. The CDR3, as DNA: TGTGCCAGCAGTCCCAACCGTCCCAGTGCGAACACCGGGGAGCTGTTTTTT. The rearrangement links TRBV27 to TRBJ2-2; D unresolved. Looked up from germline, CDR1 is MNHEY and CDR2 is SMNVEV (reference sequence). V was trimmed by 5 bases and J by 0 bases, leaving 16 bases between them. This CDR3 contains 17 residues.

The gene calls are TRBV28 and TRBJ2-3, with 9 bases identical to TRBD1. V lost 6 bases, J lost 6 bases, and 10 bases stayed unmatched. The CDR3 has 15 amino acids. The germline V gene has CDR1 MDHEN and CDR2 SYDVKM. CDR3 DNA: TGTGCCAGCAGACAGGGACAGGGTAATGTTGATACGCAGTATTTT. It specifies CASRQGQGNVDTQYF.

This chain links TRBV7-8 with TRBJ2-1, with 10 bases matching TRBD1. The germline V gene has CDR1 SGHVS and CDR2 FQNEAQ. This CDR3 spans 16 amino acids. The V and J ends lost 3 bases and 6 bases, in that order; junction bases with no gene match: 8. The CDR3 is CASSFYGTGVINEQFF. DNA of the CDR3: TGTGCCAGCAGCTTCTACGGGACAGGGGTAATCAATGAGCAGTTCTTC.

The chain recombines TRBV19 with TRBJ2-1; TRBD1 agrees at 9 bases. From germline, CDR1 is LNHDA and CDR2 SQIVND (reference sequence). The J segment lost 0 bases and the V segment lost 5 bases, leaving 11 bases of the junction unmatched. The CDR3 covers 18 residues. The CDR3 spells CASSPRPTGGASYNEQFF. CDR3 nucleotide sequence: TGTGCCAGTAGTCCCCGCCCTACAGGGGGCGCCTCCTACAATGAGCAGTTCTTC.

The chain joins TRBV7-3 to TRBJ2-1; 11 bases are a match to TRBD2. With V trimmed by 5 bases and J by 4 bases, 4 bases remained unmatched. The CDR3 spans 15 residues. Per the germline V gene, CDR1 is SGHTA and CDR2 is FQGTGA. CDR3 sequence reads: CASSVGTSGYNEQFF. For the CDR3, the DNA is TGTGCCAGCAGCGTCGGGACTAGCGGTTACAATGAGCAGTTCTTC.

The chain joins TRBV18 to TRBJ1-6; TRBD1 agrees at 11 bases. J was trimmed by 7 bases and V by 6 bases; bases with no gene match: 8. There are 16 residues in the CDR3. The V gene's germline CDR1 is KGHSH and CDR2 LQKENI. The CDR3 loop is CASSLPGTGGNSPLHF. The CDR3 nucleotides read TGTGCCAGCTCTCTACCCGGGACAGGGGGGAATTCACCCCTCCACTTT.

The chain combines TRBV27 with TRBJ2-2; D is ambiguous. This CDR3 is 15 amino acids long. The V and J ends lost 8 bases and 0 bases respectively, with 13 bases between them. CDR1 MNHEY and CDR2 SMNVEV come from the germline V gene (reference sequence). The CDR3 DNA reads as TGTGCCAGCCGGGTGTGGTACCCGAACACCGGGGAGCTGTTTTTT. As protein: CASRVWYPNTGELFF.

The count of this clone is one. V and J are TRBV7-3 and TRBJ2-1; maybe TRBD1 (5 bases). Trimming removed 5 bases at V and 12 bases at J, with 14 bases between. CDR1 and CDR2 from the germline V gene are SGHTA and FQGTGA. The CDR3 extends over 12 amino acids. The CDR3 here is CASSPLQGMQFF. CDR3 DNA sequence: TGTGCCAGCAGCCCACTTCAGGGTATGCAGTTCTTC.